A selection of T cell receptor beta chains follows, all from one sample in a study of shared clonotypes between healthy human individuals. Profiled with immunoSEQ multiplex PCR; TCRdb holds only in-frame clones, not every one. Here the sample spans approximately 1.5 million clones, 95% to 99% being singletons. The specimen sequenced was naive CD4+ T cells sorted from blood. Every receptor here comes from a man aged 25-40 years in good health. The conserved cysteine and the conserved F or W are not part of the CDR3 here.

J gene	V gene	CDR3 protein
TRBJ1-2	TRBV5-6	ASTPEVGLSNYGYT
TRBJ2-1	TRBV7-9	ASSGAPGQGYNEQF
TRBJ1-1	TRBV6-5	ASSYRGGTSGTEAF
TRBJ2-1	TRBV5-4	ASSFLASNEQF
TRBJ2-5	TRBV11-2	ASSLRGFGETQY
TRBJ1-1	TRBV2	ASSWGRDMNTEAF
TRBJ2-7	TRBV14	ASSQRNPRLAGGYEQY
TRBJ2-2	TRBV5-1	ASSLAPSGDTGELF
TRBJ2-1	TRBV6-1	ASKDAREQF
TRBJ2-1	TRBV2	ASRRNEQF
TRBJ1-1	TRBV5-1	ASSSRQGARGNTEAF
TRBJ2-1	TRBV5-1	ATSAVSYNEQF
TRBJ2-7	TRBV2	ASSHGLAETYEQY
TRBJ2-1	TRBV6-5	ASSSLFMGTHNEQF
TRBJ2-7	TRBV5-4	ASSGVGAYEQY
TRBJ2-7	TRBV10-1	ASSEGKRGGRADEQY
TRBJ2-7	TRBV27	ASKSAGVGYEQY
TRBJ2-3	TRBV6-5	ASSYSGGTDTQY
TRBJ2-3	TRBV7-2	ASSLGPQGTQY
TRBJ2-7	TRBV5-1	ASSITPGQGVYEQY
TRBJ1-1	TRBV11-3	ASSRGGFGVVNTEAF
TRBJ2-7	TRBV6-5	ASSFTSGSAEQY
TRBJ1-5	TRBV14	ASSPYHFSNQPQH
TRBJ2-7	TRBV19	ASSIDSPYEQY
TRBJ2-1	TRBV5-6	ASSFFNEQF
TRBJ2-3	TRBV10-3	AISLTRTGKGTDTQY
TRBJ2-3	TRBV6-1	ASSPSLPRTDTQY
TRBJ2-7	TRBV19	ASTPGGNEQY
TRBJ1-3	TRBV5-1	ASSFDWSSGGNTIY
TRBJ2-7	TRBV18	ASSSLAGPGSYEQY
TRBJ1-1	TRBV5-1	ASSKGWGTEAF
TRBJ2-3	TRBV5-4	ASSGIDDPDTQY
TRBJ1-5	TRBV2	ASSDVSNQPQH
TRBJ2-2	TRBV5-1	ASSFGQTNTGELF
TRBJ2-1	TRBV2	ASIPYNEQF
TRBJ2-1	TRBV10-3	AISEIPGTTNNEQF
TRBJ2-2	TRBV2	ASSESGLNTGELF
TRBJ2-7	TRBV5-4	ASSLGQGIYEQY
TRBJ1-5	TRBV6-6	ATLTRVNSNQPQH
TRBJ2-1	TRBV7-3	ASSSPDRGYNEQF
TRBJ2-5	TRBV9	ASSVREGSQETQY
TRBJ2-3	TRBV5-1	ASSLDRPTDTQY